This T cell receptor (beta chain) was captured in a study of spatial heterogeneity in lung cancer. Across the study: The study consistently detected more beta-chain than alpha-chain sequences. In raw reads, more than 8.5 appearances on average were recorded for each unique TCR and UMI combination.

This clonotype has only a few counts. The time point denotes: sample taken at primary tumor resection. Unsorted samples of tumor, nontumor lung or frozen PBMC had their whole RNA sequenced. There were roughly 72 donors, all of them untreated patients with early-stage non-small cell lung cancer. Germline V lookup: CDR1 LGHDT, CDR2 YNNKEL (reference sequence). CDR3 length: 15 residues. J lost 1 base, V lost 5 bases, and 4 bases had no gene match. Each TCR cDNA molecule carried a unique molecular identifier. MiXCR was run by TCRdb on the 5' RACE reads, yielding one entry per CDR3 protein. The data show more than 35,000 distinct CDR3 sequences, with 4% to 6% seen just once and about 30% held by the top ten.

Sequences were derived from PBMCs, sampled at surgery. The chain is built from TRBV3-1 and TRBJ2-1; 8 nucleotides align to TRBD2. This TCR was recovered from a female donor with early-stage non-small cell lung cancer. CDR3 nucleotide sequence: TGTGCCAGCAGCGATACTAGCGGTTCCTACAATGAGCAGTTCTTC. It yields the protein CASSDTSGSYNEQFF.